Below are 16 T cell receptor beta chains sequenced from a single sample in a study of regulatory T cells in long-lasting Graves disease. Time point given: persistent/refractory GD, antithyroid drugs over 5 years with positive TRAb. PBMCs provided the RNA from which the TCR library was made. Through Arm-PCR of CDR3 regions and iRepertoire HTBI primers, TCR beta libraries were built. Using its own MiXCR run on the multiplex PCR reads, TCRdb lists one record per CDR3 protein. The table has 500,000 to 700,000 distinct CDR3 sequences, approximately 31% seen once. The specimen comprised peripheral blood mononuclear cells (PBMCs), sampled when the disease was refractory, from a patient treated with antithyroid drugs. Receptor source: a female donor with Graves disease.

On this clonotype: Germline and junction disagree at one end, which may indicate a read error. J is TRBJ2-7 and V is TRBV10-3; a possible D gene is TRBD2 (5 bases). There are 12 residues in the CDR3. CDR1 and CDR2 (germline): ENHRY, SYGVKD. CDR3 in amino acids: CAISESNRERYF. The CDR3 nucleotides are TGTGCCATCAGTGAGTCGAATAGGGAGCGGTACTTC.

This clonotype has a count of ten or more. The DNA of the CDR3 is TGTGCCAGCAGTGATACATTCAGGGGAGGATCCTACGAGCAGTACTTC. Translation gives CASSDTFRGGSYEQYF. The gene calls are TRBV6-1 and TRBJ2-7; tentatively, D is TRBD1 or TRBD2 (6 bases each). Trimming left V 3 bases short and J 1 base short, with 16 bases between. CDR3 length: 16 amino acids. Looked up from germline, CDR1 is MNHNS and CDR2 is SASEGT.

The table lists this clonotype with a few counts. The chain recombines TRBV19 with TRBJ1-2, with TRBD1 as a possible D gene (5 bases). The CDR3 is 16 amino acids. CDR1 is LNHDA, CDR2 SQIVND, per germline (reference sequence). V was pared by 4 bases and J by 7 bases, with 22 bases between. CDR3 bases: TGTGCCAGTAGTACCGTCGACGTTACAGGTGGCGGTGGCTACACCTTC. As protein: CASSTVDVTGGGGYTF.

The chain has TRBV6-1 and TRBJ2-7, with 7 bases identical to TRBD1. After removal of 3 bases from V and 5 bases from J, the junction contained 7 bases not matched to a gene. Germline V gene lookup returns CDR1 MNHNS and CDR2 SASEGT. The CDR3 has 14 residues. The CDR3 protein is CASSEGRGFNEQYF. In DNA, the CDR3 is TGTGCCAGCAGTGAGGGCAGGGGGTTCAACGAGCAGTACTTC.

The chain links TRBV19 to TRBJ1-2; D unresolved. CDR1 is LNHDA, CDR2 SQIVND, per germline (reference sequence). V lost 7 bases, J lost 4 bases, and 19 bases lay in between. CDR3 length: 15 amino acids. The CDR3 region is CASIPRGGHSYGYTF. CDR3 DNA: TGTGCCAGTATCCCCAGAGGAGGGCACAGCTATGGCTACACCTTC.

This clonotype was observed at least ten times. This chain joins TRBV11-2 and TRBJ1-1; D ambiguous. Germline CDR1 reads SGHAT; CDR2 reads FQNNGV. The CDR3 totals 13 residues. V lost 4 bases and J lost 6, with 12 bases in between. Here the CDR3 reads CASSSGSMAEAFF. As DNA, the CDR3 is TGTGCCAGCAGCTCGGGTTCCATGGCTGAAGCTTTCTTT.

This clonotype occurred a few times. The CDR3 here is CAWSTGQGGSPLHF. As DNA, the CDR3 is TGTGCCTGGAGTACGGGACAGGGAGGTTCACCCCTCCACTTT. J is TRBJ1-6 and V is TRBV30; TRBD1 matches at 9 bases. The CDR3 runs to 14 residues. After removal of 2 bases from V and 9 bases from J, the junction contained 5 bases not matched to a gene. Germline CDR1 is GTSNPN and CDR2 is SVGIG (reference sequence).

This clonotype has ten or more counts. This rearrangement joins TRBV2 to TRBJ1-2; D unresolved. V was pared by 6 bases and J by 7 bases, with 12 bases between. This CDR3 region has 12 residues. Germline CDR1 SNHLY, CDR2 FYNNEI. DNA for the CDR3: TGTGCCAGCAGAGAACAGAGTCCTGGCTACACCTTC. Translated: CASREQSPGYTF.

This clonotype was detected many times. This chain connects TRBV12-3 or TRBV12-4 to TRBJ2-5; D may be TRBD2 (6 bases). V shed 6 bases and J shed 4 bases, with 12 bases lying between them. This CDR3 region has 13 residues. The CDR3 region is CASRPGGVETQYF. CDR3 DNA sequence: TGTGCCAGCAGACCTGGCGGGGTAGAGACCCAGTACTTC.

The genes are TRBV5-1 and TRBJ1-2; D remains unclear. Germline V gene lookup returns CDR1 SGHRS and CDR2 YFSETQ. The CDR3 contains 13 residues. Trimming left V 0 bases short and J 6 bases short, with 9 bases between. The CDR3 spells CASSLDGVNGYTF. The CDR3 DNA reads TGCGCCAGCAGCTTGGATGGGGTTAATGGCTACACCTTC.

The genes are TRBV27 and TRBJ2-5, with D uncertain. The CDR3 has 13 residues. V lost 3 bases and J 1 base, leaving 6 bases between the germline ends. Germline lookup yields CDR1 MNHEY and CDR2 SMNVEV (reference sequence). CDR3: CASSFFGQETQYF. The CDR3, as DNA: TGTGCCAGCAGTTTCTTTGGCCAAGAGACCCAGTACTTC.

V gene TRBV5-1 combines with J gene TRBJ1-2, with D possibly being TRBD1 (6 bases). Germline V lookup: CDR1 SGHRS, CDR2 YFSETQ. The CDR3 has 17 residues. V gave up 0 bases and J gave up 0 bases, with 15 bases separating them. The CDR3 DNA sequence: TGCGCCAGCAGCTTGGTGGCCAGGGGCGCTTCTAACTATGGCTACACCTTC. Protein product: CASSLVARGASNYGYTF.

This clonotype has a count of ten or more. The chain has TRBV28 and TRBJ1-2, with 7 bases fitting TRBD1. V lost 11 bases to trimming and J lost 4 bases; unmatched junction nucleotides: 7. Germline V gives CDR1 MDHEN, CDR2 SYDVKM. The CDR3 sequence is 12 residues long. The CDR3 DNA reads as TGTGCCGGGGGACAGACCCGCTATGGCTACACCTTC. The encoded protein is CAGGQTRYGYTF.

This clonotype was seen ten or more times. The chain links TRBV6-5 to TRBJ1-2, with 10 bases that match TRBD1. The trim removed 2 bases at V and 4 bases at J, leaving 16 bases unmatched. Germline values: CDR1 MNHEY, CDR2 SVGAGI. This CDR3 region has 19 residues. The CDR3 spells CASSYRPSTGGIGFYGYTF. The CDR3 DNA follows: TGTGCCAGCAGTTACCGACCTTCGACAGGGGGCATTGGGTTCTATGGCTACACCTTC.

In its sample, this clonotype was seen many times. This sequence joins TRBV28 and TRBJ1-5; tentative D call: TRBD1 (6 bases). With 6 bases removed from V and 7 bases from J, the gap between germline ends came to 13 bases. The CDR3 consists of 13 residues. The V gene's germline CDR1 is MDHEN and CDR2 SYDVKM. This chain's CDR3 is CASRTQGGQPQHF. CDR3 nucleotide sequence: TGTGCCAGCAGAACACAGGGTGGCCAGCCCCAGCATTTT.

J is TRBJ1-5 and V is TRBV4-1, with a weak D call TRBD1 (5 bases). V lost 3 bases to trimming and J lost 1 base, with 19 bases between them. The length of the CDR3 is 18 residues. CDR1 and CDR2 (germline): MGHRA, YSYEKL. CDR3: CASSQATGRWGSNQPQHF. CDR3 in DNA: TGCGCCAGCAGCCAGGCAACAGGTCGGTGGGGAAGCAATCAGCCCCAGCATTTT.